The 12 T cell receptor beta chains listed next were all sequenced from one sample in a study of shared clonotypes between healthy human individuals. Repertoires were generated with immunoSEQ multiplex PCR, while TCRdb's copy carries only in-frame clones and drops some. The sample lists some 2,000,000 clones, roughly 94% seen once, with around 1.1% in the top ten. CD45RO-negative cells were positively selected for CCR7, leaving out terminally differentiated effector memory CD45RA+ cells. The specimen sequenced was naive CD8+ T cells sorted from blood. Receptor source: a man between 18 and 29 years old in good health.

The CDR3 protein is CASSLRGAGMFEQFF. CDR3 nucleotides: TGTGCCAGCAGCTTACGGGGGGCCGGTATGTTTGAGCAGTTCTTC. This sequence joins TRBV11-2 and TRBJ2-1, with D perhaps TRBD2 (7 bases). Germline V CDR1 and CDR2: SGHAT, FQNNGV. CDR3 length: 15 residues. V lost 2 bases, J lost 9 bases, and 17 bases lay in between.

This sequence joins TRBV28 and TRBJ2-2; possible D gene TRBD2, 6 bases. The V end lost 7 bases, the J end lost 5 bases, and 20 bases lay between the germline ends. The CDR3 runs 16 residues. The germline V gene has CDR1 MDHEN and CDR2 SYDVKM. The CDR3 is CASTHEQRSGTGELFF. Here the CDR3 DNA reads TGTGCCAGCACTCACGAACAGCGGAGCGGGACCGGGGAGCTGTTTTTT.

CDR3: CASSLVTDGGNEQFF. DNA for the CDR3: TGTGCCAGCAGCTTAGTTACGGACGGGGGGAATGAGCAGTTCTTC. The chain couples TRBV7-6 to TRBJ2-1; 7 nucleotides line up with TRBD2. Trimming cost V 1 base and J 7 bases; bases outside gene matches: 7. In germline, CDR1 is SGHVS, CDR2 FNYEAQ. The CDR3 length is 15 residues.

J is TRBJ1-2 and V is TRBV29-1; the match to TRBD1 covers 7 bases. J was trimmed by 3 bases and V by 4 bases; bases with no gene match: 5. CDR3 size: 13 residues. Looked up from germline, CDR1 is SQVTM and CDR2 is ANQGSEA. CDR3: CSVVQGGDYGYTF. DNA of the CDR3: TGCAGCGTTGTTCAGGGGGGGGACTATGGCTACACCTTC.

This chain links TRBV2 with TRBJ1-4; D gene ambiguous. The CDR3 has 15 amino acids. Germline CDR1 is SNHLY and CDR2 is FYNNEI. Between the trimmed V and J ends, which lost 1 base and 3 bases, there was a span of 9 bases. In DNA form, the CDR3 reads TGTGCCAGCAGTGAAGGCCAAGACTCTAATGAAAAACTGTTTTTT. Protein: CASSEGQDSNEKLFF.

The chain is built from TRBV9 and TRBJ2-1; 9 bases map to TRBD1. Germline V gives CDR1 SGDLS, CDR2 YYNGEE. J was trimmed by 8 bases and V by 2 bases; bases with no gene match: 8. The CDR3 loop spans 15 amino acids. CDR3: CASSVGTGKIDEQFF. CDR3 DNA sequence: TGTGCCAGCAGCGTCGGGACAGGGAAAATAGATGAGCAGTTCTTC. Supplemented by reference TRBV9 and TRBJ2-1, the full variable domain reads DSGVTQTPKHLITATGQRVTLRCSPRSGDLSVYWYQQSLDQGLQFLIQYYNGEERAKGNILERFSAQQFPDLHSELNLSSLELGDSALYFCASSVGTGKIDEQFFGPGTRLTVL.

A note on this clone: Other nucleotide sequences in the sample specify the same CDR3. The chain uses TRBV27 and TRBJ2-1; 8 bases fit TRBD1. The CDR3 covers 14 residues. The germline CDR1 and CDR2 sequences are MNHEY and SMNVEV (reference sequence). The V and J ends lost 4 bases and 2 bases, in that order; junction bases with no gene match: 1. The CDR3 protein is CASSWGQAYNEQFF. As DNA, the CDR3 is TGTGCCAGCAGTTGGGGACAGGCCTACAATGAGCAGTTCTTC.

This clone was seen more than once but under ten times. The chain couples TRBV6-6 to TRBJ2-3; 8 bases align to TRBD2. The length of the CDR3 is 13 residues. V was clipped by 6 bases and J by 4 bases; unmatched bases: 3. Germline CDR1 reads MNHNY; CDR2 reads SVGAGI (reference sequence). The DNA of the CDR3 is TGTGCCAGCAGACCCGGGGGGGCAGATACGCAGTATTTT. Its translation: CASRPGGADTQYF.

The J gene is TRBJ2-1, the V gene TRBV6-6, with 11 bases matching TRBD2. Germline V gene sequence: CDR1 MNHNY, CDR2 SVGAGI (reference sequence). Losses at the gene ends were 7 bases for V and 5 bases for J; bases not matched to a gene: 10. This CDR3 spans 16 amino acids. The chain's CDR3 is CASTISGGVQDNEQFF. The CDR3 DNA reads TGTGCCAGCACCATTAGCGGGGGGGTCCAGGACAATGAGCAGTTCTTC.

The table lists this clone with a count of one. The chain has TRBV27 and TRBJ1-2; D unclear. V lost 3 bases and J 5 bases, leaving 13 bases between the germline ends. CDR3 length: 14 residues. CDR1 MNHEY and CDR2 SMNVEV come from the germline V gene (reference sequence). This CDR3 reads CASSLDSAGYGYTF. The CDR3 DNA reads TGTGCCAGCAGTTTGGACTCAGCGGGTTATGGCTACACCTTC.

The V and J genes are TRBV4-3 and TRBJ1-2; no reliable D call. This CDR3 contains 15 residues. V lost 3 bases, J lost 0 bases, and 11 bases lay in between. The germline gives CDR1 LGHNA, CDR2 YSLEER. The CDR3 DNA reads TGCGCCAGCAGCCACGGAGTCGAATCTAACTATGGCTACACCTTC. This translates into CASSHGVESNYGYTF.

This sequence joins TRBV2 and TRBJ2-7; D remains ambiguous. Germline V gene sequence: CDR1 SNHLY, CDR2 FYNNEI. V was cut by 2 bases and J by 3 bases, with 11 bases left in between. This CDR3 comprises 14 residues. The CDR3 spells CASSEPLDGYEQYF. CDR3 in DNA: TGTGCCAGCAGTGAACCCTTAGACGGCTACGAGCAGTACTTC.